The entry below describes one TCR beta chain. The entry originates in a study of graft-versus-host responses after intestinal transplantation. Trimming removed 8 bases from V and 5 bases from J; junction bases left unmatched: 8. The CDR3 extends over 13 amino acids. The germline V gene encodes CDR1 MNHNS and CDR2 SASEGT. The repertoire was sequenced with immunoSEQ multiplex PCR; TCRdb's copy has only in-frame clones and lacks some. The table records about 38,000 clones, roughly 87% of them present only once. This TCR derives from a human patient who received an intestinal transplant, so some T cells may come from the graft donor. Sample: PBMCs, taken approximately 1,000 days after transplant. This sequence joins TRBV6-1 and TRBJ1-1; 7 bases are shared with TRBD1. In nucleotides, the CDR3 is TGTGCCAGCGTCTCAGGGGGAGATACTGAAGCTTTCTTT. Its protein is CASVSGGDTEAFF.